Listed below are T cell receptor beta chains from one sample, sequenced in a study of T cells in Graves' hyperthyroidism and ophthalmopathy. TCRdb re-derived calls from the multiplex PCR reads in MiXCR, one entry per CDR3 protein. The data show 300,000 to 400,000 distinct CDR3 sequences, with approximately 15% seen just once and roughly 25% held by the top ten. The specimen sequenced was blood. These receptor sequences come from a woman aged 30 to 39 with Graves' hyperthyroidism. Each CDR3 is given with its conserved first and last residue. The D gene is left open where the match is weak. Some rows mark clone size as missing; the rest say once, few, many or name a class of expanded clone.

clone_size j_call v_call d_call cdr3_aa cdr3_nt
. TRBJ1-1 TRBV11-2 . CASSWGRGTGGEAFF TGTGCCAGCAGCTGGGGTAGGGGTACTGGGGGTGAAGCTTTCTTT
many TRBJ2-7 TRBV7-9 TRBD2 CASSYGTSGEQYF TGTGCCAGCAGCTACGGGACTAGCGGGGAGCAGTACTTC
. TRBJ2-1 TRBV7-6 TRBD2 CASSSPTTGGDEQFF TGTGCCAGCAGCTCCCCCACCACGGGGGGGGATGAGCAGTTCTTC
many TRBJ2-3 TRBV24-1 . CATSDWGTGASDTQYF TGTGCCACCAGTGATTGGGGGACCGGGGCGTCAGATACGCAGTATTTT
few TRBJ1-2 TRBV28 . CASSQTTLNYGYTF TGTGCCAGCAGTCAGACGACACTCAACTATGGCTACACCTTC
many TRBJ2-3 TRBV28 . CASSLVGIITDTQYF TGTGCCAGCAGTTTAGTGGGGATCATCACAGATACGCAGTATTTT
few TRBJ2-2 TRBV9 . CASSPSPNTGELFF TGTGCCAGCAGCCCCAGCCCGAACACCGGGGAGCTGTTTTTT
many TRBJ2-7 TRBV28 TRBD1 CASSSPDRRRYEQYF TGTGCCAGCAGTTCCCCGGACAGGCGGCGATACGAGCAGTACTTC
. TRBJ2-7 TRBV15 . CATSRGRIYEQYF TGTGCCACCAGCAGAGGAAGAATTTACGAGCAGTACTTC
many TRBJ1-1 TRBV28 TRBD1 CASSFNIIQGRWSTEAFF TGTGCCAGCAGTTTTAATATTATACAGGGGAGGTGGAGCACTGAAGCTTTCTTT
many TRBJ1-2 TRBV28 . CASSGGGSRYGYTF TGTGCCAGCAGTGGCGGAGGCTCCCGCTATGGCTACACCTTC
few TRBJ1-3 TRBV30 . CAWRPEVSGNTIYF TGTGCCTGGCGACCCGAGGTCTCTGGAAACACCATATATTTT
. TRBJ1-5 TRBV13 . CASSQYEGPANQPQHF TGTGCCAGCAGCCAGTACGAAGGGCCGGCCAATCAGCCCCAGCATTTT
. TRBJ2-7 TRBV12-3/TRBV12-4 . CASSATRAEQYF TGTGCCAGCAGCGCCACTAGGGCCGAGCAGTACTTC
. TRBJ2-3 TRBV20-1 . CSASSGDSTDTQYF TGCAGTGCTAGTTCGGGGGATTCCACAGATACGCAGTATTTT
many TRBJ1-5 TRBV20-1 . CSAGKPQPQHF TGCAGTGCCGGAAAGCCTCAGCCCCAGCATTTT
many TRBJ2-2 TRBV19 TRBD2 CASRQRERTGELFF TGTGCCAGTAGACAGCGGGAGAGGACCGGGGAGCTGTTTTTT
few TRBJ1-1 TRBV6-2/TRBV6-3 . CASSYMKDAFF TGTGCCAGCAGTTATATGAAGGATGCTTTCTTT
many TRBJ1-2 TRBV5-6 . CASSLDDRIGGYTF TGTGCCAGCAGCTTGGATGACAGGATCGGTGGCTACACCTTC
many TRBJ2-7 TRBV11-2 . CASSLDLTAFYEQYF TGTGCCAGCAGCCTAGATCTGACAGCTTTCTACGAGCAGTACTTC
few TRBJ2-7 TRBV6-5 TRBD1 CASSWTGASYEQYF TGTGCCAGCAGTTGGACAGGGGCCTCCTACGAGCAGTACTTC
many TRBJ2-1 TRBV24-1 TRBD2 CATSDPTSGRGVSYNEQFF TGTGCCACCAGTGACCCGACTAGCGGGAGGGGGGTCTCCTACAATGAGCAGTTCTTC